The present TCR beta chain was sequenced within a study of CD8 T cells in ankylosing spondylitis. This clonotype was observed a handful of times. Its antigen is not known. CDR1 SGHTA and CDR2 FQGTGA come from the germline V gene. The ends were cut back, 1 base at V and 5 bases at J, with 10 bases in the middle. The CDR3 has 14 amino acids. Study-wide findings and caveats: Matched synovial fluid from ankylosing spondylitis patients was reported to be enriched for disease-linked clones. Peripheral blood held disease-linked clones only at relatively low frequency, and these were CD8+. Earlier reports found some motif variants in synovial fluid and blood in reactive arthritis. It appeared that ankylosing spondylitis blood was characterized by a TCR beta motif of fewer than ten highly homologous variants.

Quantitative 5'-RACE with molecular barcodes generated TCR beta libraries. Each CDR3 protein gets one entry after TCRdb re-called the 5' RACE reads with MiXCR. The repertoire holds about 700,000 distinct CDR3 sequences, with 15% to 20% as singletons. The sequenced sample was blood, either unsorted or a sorted T cell fraction (not recorded which). The clonotype comes from a male donor with ankylosing spondylitis. This chain links TRBV7-3 with TRBJ2-3; tentatively, D is TRBD1 (6 bases). In DNA form, the CDR3 reads TGTGCCAGCAGCTTAAGCCAGGGGATAGATACGCAGTATTTT. Amino acid sequence: CASSLSQGIDTQYF. Full variable domain (remainder filled in from reference TRBV7-3 and TRBJ2-3): GAGVSQTPSNKVTEKGKYVELRCDPISGHTALYWYRQSLGQGPEFLIYFQGTGAADDSGLPNDRFFAVRPEGSVSTLKIQRTERGDSAVYLCASSLSQGIDTQYFGPGTRLTVL.